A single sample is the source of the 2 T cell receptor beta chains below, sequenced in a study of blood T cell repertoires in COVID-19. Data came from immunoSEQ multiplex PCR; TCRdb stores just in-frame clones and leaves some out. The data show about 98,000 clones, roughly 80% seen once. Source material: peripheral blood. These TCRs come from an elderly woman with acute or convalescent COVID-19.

The CDR3 protein is CAISESTGANYGYTF. The DNA of the CDR3 is TGTGCCATCAGTGAATCGACAGGGGCTAACTATGGCTACACCTTC. The genes are TRBV10-3 and TRBJ1-2; 8 nucleotides agree with TRBD1. The germline V gene has CDR1 ENHRY and CDR2 SYGVKD. J gave up 0 bases and V 3 bases, and 3 bases lay outside the gene matches. The CDR3 is 15 residues long.

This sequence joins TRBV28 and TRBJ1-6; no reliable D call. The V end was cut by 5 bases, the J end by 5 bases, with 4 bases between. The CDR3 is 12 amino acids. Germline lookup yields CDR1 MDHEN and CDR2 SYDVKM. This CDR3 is CASSLNNSPLHF. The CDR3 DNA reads TGTGCCAGCAGTCTAAATAATTCACCCCTCCACTTT.